The sample holds one count of the clone carrying this TCR beta chain. Its specificity is not known. This specimen belongs to a study of cytomegalovirus exposure and HLA in healthy donors. On the study more broadly: The 95 to 150 validation repertoires, a later analysis reported, used the same platform as the 666 first-cohort repertoires.

Data came from immunoSEQ multiplex PCR; TCRdb stores just in-frame clones and leaves some out. The sample yields 150,000 to 200,000 clones, approximately 87% seen once. The CDR3 extends over 16 amino acids. Germline V lookup: CDR1 SNHLY, CDR2 FYNNEI. V lost 2 bases and J lost 2; bases outside the gene matches: 5. General study results and limits: The study found most TCR sequences rare, yet found some public TCRs in many donors. The study listed 150 to 200 cytomegalovirus-associated TCR beta chains.

The chain is built from TRBV2 and TRBJ2-1; 8 bases line up with TRBD1. The sample comprised PBMCs. The source of this sequence is a woman aged 25-40 years in good health and CMV-seronegative. CDR3 amino acids: CASSETTGVPYNEQFF. The CDR3 DNA reads TGTGCCAGCAGTGAAACGACAGGGGTACCCTACAATGAGCAGTTCTTC.